These 15 T cell receptor beta chains originate from one sample sequenced in a study of blood T cell repertoires in COVID-19. TCRdb keeps only in-frame clones here, not all; method: immunoSEQ multiplex PCR. The sample has about 250,000 clones; 85% to 95% are singletons. Input material: peripheral blood. The receptor set was obtained from a man aged 30 to 45 with COVID-19, enrolled during active disease.

The chain links TRBV19 to TRBJ1-1; D uncertain. The V gene lost 3 bases and the J gene lost 2 bases, with 7 bases spanning the gap. The CDR3 is made up of 13 amino acids. CDR1 and CDR2 from the germline V gene are LNHDA and SQIVND (reference sequence). CDR3 sequence reads: CASSIPINTEAFF. The CDR3 DNA sequence: TGTGCCAGTAGTATCCCCATCAACACTGAAGCTTTCTTT.

V usage is TRBV6-5 and J usage is TRBJ1-2; the D gene is possibly TRBD1 (5 bases). The CDR3 length is 16 residues. The V gene's germline CDR1 is MNHEY and CDR2 SVGAGI. The ends were cut back, 0 bases at V and 4 bases at J, with 15 bases in the middle. DNA of the CDR3: TGTGCCAGCAGTTACTCGAGCAGGGCCCCGCCCTATGGCTACACCTTC. This sequence encodes CASSYSSRAPPYGYTF.

V usage is TRBV10-3 and J usage is TRBJ1-5; D is unresolved. The CDR3 is 15 residues long. V shed 2 bases and J shed 7 bases, with 15 bases lying between them. Germline assignment: CDR1 ENHRY and CDR2 SYGVKD. CDR3 bases: TGTGCCATCAGTGAGCAGTTGTCGGAGGAACAGCCCCAGCATTTT. This translates into CAISEQLSEEQPQHF.

CDR3: CASSLGASGGQETQYF. In DNA form, the CDR3 reads TGCGCCAGCAGCCTGGGTGCTAGCGGGGGCCAAGAGACCCAGTACTTC. The chain joins TRBV5-1 to TRBJ2-5, with 10 bases identical to TRBD2. CDR1 SGHRS and CDR2 YFSETQ come from the germline V gene. The CDR3 is made up of 16 amino acids. Trimming removed 4 bases from V and 1 base from J; junction bases left unmatched: 7. Complete variable domain (other parts from reference TRBV5-1 and TRBJ2-5): KAGVTQTPRYLIKTRGQQVTLSCSPISGHRSVSWYQQTPGQGLQFLFEYFSETQRNKGNFPGRFSGRQFSNSRSEMNVSTLELGDSALYLCASSLGASGGQETQYFGPGTRLLVL.

The chain recombines TRBV6-5 with TRBJ2-5; D is perhaps TRBD2 (7 bases). With 2 bases removed from V and 1 base from J, the gap between germline ends came to 8 bases. CDR1 is MNHEY and CDR2 is SVGAGI in the germline V gene. The CDR3 covers 14 residues. CDR3 sequence: CASSYGGAQETQYF. The CDR3, as DNA: TGTGCCAGCAGTTACGGGGGGGCCCAAGAGACCCAGTACTTC.

This clone was counted a single time. The CDR3 sequence: CASSPLEGLDEQYF. The CDR3 DNA is TGTGCCAGCAGCCCCTTGGAGGGACTGGACGAGCAGTACTTC. The chain has TRBV14 and TRBJ2-7; a weak D match, TRBD2 (6 bases). With 4 bases removed from V and 5 bases from J, the gap between germline ends came to 15 bases. Looked up from germline, CDR1 is SGHDN and CDR2 is FVKESK. The CDR3 totals 14 residues.

This chain joins TRBV4-1 and TRBJ2-7; D ambiguous. CDR1 and CDR2 from the germline V gene are MGHRA and YSYEKL. Between the trimmed V and J ends, which lost 3 bases and 3 bases, there was a span of 9 bases. The CDR3 totals 13 residues. CDR3 sequence reads: CASSHAQFYEQYF. Here the CDR3 DNA reads TGCGCCAGCAGCCACGCCCAGTTCTACGAGCAGTACTTC.

The gene calls are TRBV7-9 and TRBJ1-2, with 9 bases lining up with TRBD1. The CDR3 is 17 residues long. Per germline, CDR1 SEHNR and CDR2 FQNEAQ (reference sequence). V was pared by 4 bases and J by 8 bases, with 17 bases of the junction left unmatched. The CDR3 loop reads CASSYSRGGQGFDGYTF. CDR3 nucleotide sequence: TGTGCCAGCAGCTACAGTAGGGGAGGACAGGGGTTTGACGGCTACACCTTC.

The chain is built from TRBV6-5 and TRBJ1-5; TRBD1 is a possible D gene (6 bases). V was trimmed by 6 bases and J by 4 bases, leaving 10 bases between them. Germline CDR1 MNHEY, CDR2 SVGAGI. The CDR3 extends over 13 amino acids. Here the CDR3 reads CASRRQANQPQHF. In DNA, the CDR3 is TGTGCCAGCAGGAGACAGGCGAATCAGCCCCAGCATTTT.

This sequence joins TRBV19 and TRBJ1-6, with TRBD1 matching over 8 bases. Germline V CDR1 and CDR2: LNHDA, SQIVND (reference sequence). V shed 7 bases, J shed 10 bases, and the junction held 9 bases outside the gene matches. CDR3 length equals 14 residues. CDR3 in DNA: TGTGCCAGTACCCTAGACAGGGGAGCGTCACCCCTCCACTTT. It yields the protein CASTLDRGASPLHF.

This clone was seen just once. The chain has TRBV2 and TRBJ2-3; 8 bases line up with TRBD1. The germline CDR1 and CDR2 sequences are SNHLY and FYNNEI. There are 14 residues in the CDR3. The V gene end was trimmed by 5 bases and the J gene end by 6 bases; junction bases not matched to a gene: 7. CDR3 sequence: CASSTTGGIDTQYF. The CDR3 nucleotides are TGTGCCAGCAGTACTACAGGGGGGATTGATACGCAGTATTTT.

The V call is TRBV6-2 or TRBV6-3, the J call TRBJ2-1; TRBD2 matches at 10 bases. CDR1 is MNHEY, CDR2 SVGEGT, per germline. CDR3 size: 16 residues. Trimming removed 2 bases from V and 4 bases from J; junction bases left unmatched: 5. The CDR3 loop reads CASSYRIAGGYNEQFF. The CDR3 DNA sequence: TGTGCCAGCAGTTACCGAATAGCGGGGGGTTACAATGAGCAGTTCTTC.

This chain links TRBV29-1 with TRBJ2-3; 7 positions agree with TRBD2. CDR3 length equals 14 residues. The junction had 10 bases not matched to a gene; V was cut back by 7 bases and J by 3 bases. Germline V lookup: CDR1 SQVTM, CDR2 ANQGSEA. CDR3 sequence (DNA): TGCAGCGCTGGGGAGGGTGGAGGTACAGATACGCAGTATTTT. Its protein is CSAGEGGGTDTQYF.

The count of this clone is one. V and J are TRBV7-3 and TRBJ2-7; no definite D call. Germline V CDR1 and CDR2: SGHTA, FQGTGA. There are 13 residues in the CDR3. With 1 base removed from V and 3 bases from J, the gap between germline ends came to 7 bases. In DNA, the CDR3 is TGTGCCAGCAGCTTAAATGGAGACTACGAGCAGTACTTC. It specifies CASSLNGDYEQYF.

This chain uses TRBV5-4 with TRBJ2-3; the D is unclear. The CDR3 is made up of 14 amino acids. V was clipped by 0 bases and J by 2 bases, with 7 bases between them. Germline V gene sequence: CDR1 SGHNT, CDR2 YYREEE (reference sequence). The CDR3 protein is CASSLVSDTDTQYF. Written as DNA, the CDR3 is TGTGCCAGCAGCTTGGTGTCAGACACAGATACGCAGTATTTT.